This T cell receptor (beta chain) derives from a study of long-term antiretroviral therapy in people with HIV. Findings and caveats of the study: It was observed that HIV repertoires exhibited narrower CDR3 length ranges than controls. Clones that expanded before ART (that is, prior to treatment) dominated the repertoire at all time points.

Donors needed at least one pre-ART PBMC sample plus at least two post-ART samples. CDR3 size: 14 residues. The V and J ends lost 1 base and 5 bases respectively, with 14 bases between them. The germline V gene encodes CDR1 GTSNPN and CDR2 SVGIG (reference sequence). At the survey level, the v3.0 immunoSEQ assay was run. Repertoires were generated with immunoSEQ multiplex PCR, while TCRdb's copy carries only in-frame clones and drops some. The sample has about 25,000 clones; about four fifths are singletons. Notes on this clone: The target antigen is unknown.

The sequence came from a man between 18 and 29 years old with HIV. The material sequenced was unsorted PBMCs, taken 3 years after starting antiretroviral therapy. This sequence joins TRBV30 and TRBJ2-5; tentatively, D is TRBD1 or TRBD2 (5 bases each). The CDR3 spells CAWSGGSWGETQYF. The CDR3 DNA reads as TGTGCCTGGAGTGGGGGGAGTTGGGGGGAGACCCAGTACTTC.